The present T cell receptor beta chain was sequenced within a study of vaccination and CD4 T cells after COVID-19. Turning to the study itself: Overlapping spike peptides of SARS-CoV-2, HCoV-NL63, HCoV-OC43 and HCoV-229E stimulated the cells.

The Oncomine TCR Beta short-read assay sequenced DNA from cultured CD4+ T cells. TCRdb redid the calling of the PCR reads with MiXCR, one entry per CDR3 protein. The sample has approximately 9,000 distinct CDR3 sequences, roughly half seen once. This clonotype occurred a few times. Its antigen is unknown. Treatment in this sample: roughly 11-day PBMC culture with coronavirus spike peptide pools or control peptides (ViraFEST assay). Culture of some 1.9 million PBMCs per well took place with about 9.1 IU/ml IL-2 and roughly 10 ug/ml peptide pools. Trimming left V 6 bases short and J 2 bases short, with 16 bases between. From germline, CDR1 is DFQATT and CDR2 SNEGSKA (reference sequence). The CDR3 has 14 residues.

The receptor comes from a human donor who had recovered from COVID-19. The sequencing sample was made of CD4+ T cells from blood, cultured in vitro. The V gene is TRBV20-1, the J gene TRBJ1-2; TRBD1 might be the D (5 bases). The CDR3 sequence is CSATKGSGNYGYTF. CDR3 nucleotide sequence: TGCAGTGCCACAAAGGGGAGCGGGAACTATGGCTACACCTTC.